This TCR beta chain was profiled in a study of shared clonotypes between healthy human individuals. Sequencing used immunoSEQ multiplex PCR; TCRdb keeps in-frame clones, though not all of them. The sample shows approximately 1.5 million clones, 95% to 99% of them seen only once. This TCR derives from a man aged 25-45 years in good health. Specimen: naive CD4+ T cells sorted from blood. Subset meaning: CD45RA+ positively selected.

CDR3 bases: TGTGCCAGCACGACTCGGGAACCGACCGGGGAGCTGTTTTTT. It translates to CASTTREPTGELFF. This sequence joins TRBV27 and TRBJ2-2, with D possibly matching TRBD2 (5 bases). Germline CDR1 is MNHEY and CDR2 is SMNVEV (reference sequence). The CDR3 runs 14 residues. V was clipped by 7 bases and J by 5 bases, with 14 bases between them.